Detailed here is one TCR beta chain. Its cognate antigen is unknown. This sample is drawn from a study of T-cell memory formation after mild COVID-19. Overall study context: TCR clusters largely stayed donor specific. Points from the study as a whole: Contracting CD8+ clones were enriched in EMRA, CD4+ mainly in CM and EM. Some clones that responded turned up in pre-infection memory, which suggests that cross-reactive memory joined in.

A single record per CDR3 protein comes from TCRdb applying MiXCR to the 5' RACE reads. This table has tens of thousands of distinct CDR3 sequences, roughly 15% appearing once. The CDR3 is 13 residues long. Trimming cost V 8 bases and J 7 bases; bases outside gene matches: 6. Germline-derived CDR1 and CDR2 are KGHDR and SFDVKD. This receptor was obtained from a man between 18 and 29 years old who had mild COVID-19 (a few samples of this study predate the infection). Cell type and time point are not known. The chain couples TRBV24-1 to TRBJ2-1; 8 bases are shared with TRBD1. The sample consisted of PBMCs or a T cell subset sorted from them (not recorded which). The CDR3 loop is CATKGQGRNEQFF. CDR3 nucleotides: TGTGCCACCAAAGGACAGGGTAGGAATGAGCAGTTCTTC.